Listed here are 31 T cell receptor beta chains from one sample, sequenced in a study of T cells after yellow fever vaccination. One entry per CDR3 protein, called by TCRdb with MiXCR from the 5' RACE reads. The table has just under 600,000 distinct CDR3 sequences, roughly 13% seen once. The sequenced sample was PBMCs, obtained on the day of the yellow fever booster vaccination. The receptors derive from a man aged 25 to 40 who received the YFV17D yellow fever vaccine.

This chain links TRBV9 with TRBJ2-3, with D possibly matching TRBD2 (6 bases). Germline values: CDR1 SGDLS, CDR2 YYNGEE. V lost 0 bases and J lost 2, with 13 bases in between. CDR3 length: 16 amino acids. CDR3 nucleotide sequence: TGTGCCAGCAGCGTAGAGGCGGGGTCGAACACAGATACGCAGTATTTT. Translating it yields CASSVEAGSNTDTQYF.

V and J are TRBV6-2 or TRBV6-3 and TRBJ2-1; 9 bases map to TRBD1. There are 17 residues in the CDR3. Germline V gene lookup returns CDR1 MNHEY and CDR2 SVGEGT. Trimming removed 2 bases from V and 5 bases from J; junction bases left unmatched: 10. In DNA, the CDR3 is TGTGCCAGCAGTTACCCCCGGAGGACAGGGGTCCACAATGAGCAGTTCTTC. The encoded protein is CASSYPRRTGVHNEQFF.

The sample holds a few counts of this clonotype. The V gene is TRBV10-3, the J gene TRBJ2-7; D may be TRBD1 (6 bases). The CDR3 is 12 amino acids. Trimming shortened V by 5 bases and J by 6 bases, and 11 bases separated the two germline ends. CDR1 ENHRY and CDR2 SYGVKD come from the germline V gene. This CDR3 is CAISLTGSEQYF. CDR3 sequence (DNA): TGTGCCATCAGTCTTACAGGGAGCGAGCAGTACTTC.

The V gene is TRBV20-1, the J gene TRBJ2-3; 12 bases are a match to TRBD2. The trim removed 5 bases at V and 7 bases at J, leaving 10 bases unmatched. Germline CDR1 and CDR2: DFQATT and SNEGSKA (reference sequence). CDR3 size: 15 residues. CDR3 sequence: CSARRTSGMGNTQYF. The CDR3 DNA is TGCAGTGCTCGACGGACTAGCGGGATGGGGAATACGCAGTATTTT.

The chain couples TRBV25-1 to TRBJ2-1; possibly TRBD2 for D (6 bases). V lost 1 base and J 8 bases, leaving 18 bases between the germline ends. CDR3 size: 16 residues. Germline V gene sequence: CDR1 MGHDK, CDR2 SYGVNS. CDR3 amino acids: CASSESLLLGRHEQFF. CDR3 DNA: TGTGCCAGCAGTGAATCACTCCTGTTGGGGAGGCATGAGCAGTTCTTC.

This clonotype came up once. CDR3 bases: TGTGCCAGCAGCTTAGCGCTGGGTGAAGCTTTCTTT. Translating gives CASSLALGEAFF. The V call is TRBV7-2, the J call TRBJ1-1; D not resolved. Germline V gene data show CDR1 as SGHTA and CDR2 as FQGNSA. CDR3 length: 12 amino acids. V was cut by 0 bases and J by 7 bases, with 6 bases left in between.

The J gene is TRBJ2-2, the V gene TRBV7-9, with TRBD2 as a possible D gene (5 bases). Per the germline V gene, CDR1 is SEHNR and CDR2 is FQNEAQ (reference sequence). This CDR3 has 16 amino acids. The germline V and J ends were trimmed by 3 bases and 0 bases, with 11 bases remaining between them. Here the CDR3 DNA reads TGTGCCAGCAGCTTCGCCAGCGGTTCGAACACCGGGGAGCTGTTTTTT. It is translated as CASSFASGSNTGELFF.

In this sample, this clonotype turned up a few times. This rearrangement joins TRBV7-9 to TRBJ2-1, with 12 bases identical to TRBD2. With 5 bases clipped from V and 8 bases from J, the junction kept 7 bases outside the gene matches. Germline V CDR1 and CDR2: SEHNR, FQNEAQ (reference sequence). This CDR3 contains 15 residues. In nucleotides, the CDR3 is TGTGCCAGCAGCCCCAGACTAGCGGGAGAGGATGAGCAGTTCTTC. Its translation: CASSPRLAGEDEQFF.

In DNA form, the CDR3 reads TGTGCCAGTAACAGACCCGGGACTTCCCGTGAGCAGTTCTTC. Translated, it gives CASNRPGTSREQFF. The genes are TRBV19 and TRBJ2-1; weak D call: TRBD2 (6 bases). From germline, CDR1 is LNHDA and CDR2 SQIVND (reference sequence). The CDR3 runs 14 residues. Trimming removed 7 bases from V and 9 bases from J, with 19 bases in between.

This clonotype was observed a handful of times. The V gene is TRBV29-1, the J gene TRBJ2-7; D might be TRBD2 (5 bases). V lost 0 bases and J 3 bases, leaving 6 bases between the germline ends. In germline, CDR1 is SQVTM, CDR2 ANQGSEA. This CDR3 comprises 12 residues. As DNA, the CDR3 is TGCAGCGTTGAAGACGGGGTCTACGAGCAGTACTTC. The encoded protein is CSVEDGVYEQYF.

V is TRBV12-3 or TRBV12-4 and J is TRBJ2-5; maybe TRBD1 (5 bases). V was shortened by 6 bases and J by 3 bases, with 11 bases between the two germline ends. The CDR3 spans 13 residues. As DNA, the CDR3 is TGTGCCAGCAGACCCGCCAGGGAAGAGACCCAGTACTTC. It encodes CASRPAREETQYF.

This sequence joins TRBV7-6 and TRBJ2-7; D possibly corresponds to TRBD1 (6 bases). The CDR3 is made up of 13 amino acids. CDR1 and CDR2 from the germline V gene are SGHVS and FNYEAQ. The V end was cut by 5 bases, the J end by 4 bases, with 12 bases between. As DNA, the CDR3 is TGTGCCAGCAGCCCTGGGACACAGTACGAGCAGTACTTC. Amino acid sequence: CASSPGTQYEQYF.

The V call is TRBV5-4, the J call TRBJ2-7, with D unclear. The CDR3 length is 13 residues. The germline V gene encodes CDR1 SGHNT and CDR2 YYREEE (reference sequence). V lost 4 bases to trimming and J lost 3 bases, with 11 bases between them. CDR3 residues: CASSTRLVYEQYF. CDR3 bases: TGTGCCAGCAGCACCAGACTCGTCTACGAGCAGTACTTC.

The chain links TRBV20-1 to TRBJ1-5; TRBD1 aligns across 10 bases. The CDR3 is 15 amino acids. The germline V gene encodes CDR1 DFQATT and CDR2 SNEGSKA (reference sequence). Trimming took 6 bases from V and 5 from J; bases not matched to a gene: 10. The CDR3 DNA reads as TGCAGTGCCAAACCCGGGACAGGGGACCATCAGCCCCAGCATTTT. Its translation is CSAKPGTGDHQPQHF.

The gene calls are TRBV19 and TRBJ2-2, with a weak D call TRBD1 (5 bases). The CDR3 spans 14 residues. V was pared by 11 bases and J by 2 bases, with 15 bases between. Germline CDR1 is LNHDA and CDR2 is SQIVND (reference sequence). In DNA, the CDR3 is TGTGCCGCCCATCAAAGGGGAAACACCGGGGAGCTGTTTTTT. It yields the protein CAAHQRGNTGELFF.

There are a few counts of this clonotype. The chain employs TRBV6-6 and TRBJ1-2, with D unclear. The CDR3 runs to 13 residues. Trimming shortened V by 5 bases and J by 2 bases, and 9 bases separated the two germline ends. Per germline, CDR1 MNHNY and CDR2 SVGAGI (reference sequence). CDR3 region: CASSQDGNYGYTF. CDR3 DNA: TGTGCCAGCAGTCAGGACGGGAACTATGGCTACACCTTC.

This clonotype came up a few times. The chain employs TRBV20-1 and TRBJ1-5; D not resolved. The CDR3 loop spans 13 amino acids. From germline, CDR1 is DFQATT and CDR2 SNEGSKA (reference sequence). The V and J ends lost 1 base and 2 bases respectively, with 6 bases between them. The CDR3 reads CSARASGNQPQHF. CDR3 DNA sequence: TGCAGTGCTAGAGCCTCAGGCAATCAGCCCCAGCATTTT.

This chain joins TRBV20-1 and TRBJ2-3; 8 positions match TRBD2. In germline, CDR1 is DFQATT, CDR2 SNEGSKA (reference sequence). This CDR3 contains 17 residues. The trim removed 2 bases at V and 1 base at J, leaving 11 bases unmatched. The chain's CDR3 is CSARQAGVSEGTDTQYF. CDR3 DNA sequence: TGCAGTGCTAGACAAGCGGGAGTGAGTGAGGGCACAGATACGCAGTATTTT.

This clonotype has at least ten counts. The chain is built from TRBV7-9 and TRBJ2-2; D unclear. The V end was cut by 2 bases, the J end by 0 bases, with 1 base between. CDR1 is SEHNR and CDR2 is FQNEAQ in the germline V gene (reference sequence). The CDR3 has 13 residues. Here the CDR3 reads CASSLPNTGELFF. DNA for the CDR3: TGTGCCAGCAGCTTACCGAACACCGGGGAGCTGTTTTTT.

V is TRBV6-2 or TRBV6-3 and J is TRBJ1-5; D is ambiguous. With 7 bases removed from V and 3 bases from J, the gap between germline ends came to 10 bases. Germline loops: CDR1 MNHEY, CDR2 SVGEGT. This CDR3 contains 13 residues. The CDR3: CASMPALNQPQHF. CDR3 bases: TGTGCCAGCATGCCAGCACTCAATCAGCCCCAGCATTTT.

This chain uses TRBV14 with TRBJ1-1; no firm D call. The CDR3 runs to 15 residues. Per the germline V gene, CDR1 is SGHDN and CDR2 is FVKESK. V was trimmed by 3 bases and J by 3 bases, leaving 14 bases between them. The CDR3 sequence: CASSQRRSEDTEAFF. Written as DNA, the CDR3 is TGTGCCAGCAGCCAGAGACGCAGTGAGGACACTGAAGCTTTCTTT.

This clonotype appeared a few times. The chain links TRBV9 to TRBJ2-1; 8 positions agree with TRBD2. The CDR3 has 16 residues. V lost 4 bases to trimming and J lost 0 bases; unmatched junction nucleotides: 6. From germline, CDR1 is SGDLS and CDR2 YYNGEE. The CDR3 DNA follows: TGTGCCAGCAGCTCCTTAGCGGGAAACTCCTACAATGAGCAGTTCTTC. It yields the protein CASSSLAGNSYNEQFF. Complete variable domain (other parts from reference TRBV9 and TRBJ2-1): DSGVTQTPKHLITATGQRVTLRCSPRSGDLSVYWYQQSLDQGLQFLIQYYNGEERAKGNILERFSAQQFPDLHSELNLSSLELGDSALYFCASSSLAGNSYNEQFFGPGTRLTVL.

Only a few counts were recorded for this clonotype. The V call is TRBV12-3 or TRBV12-4, the J call TRBJ1-2, with D possibly being TRBD1 (5 bases). The CDR3 is 13 amino acids. Trimming shortened V by 6 bases and J by 4 bases, and 12 bases separated the two germline ends. As DNA, the CDR3 is TGTGCCAGCAGAGGGACTGGATCCTATGGCTACACCTTC. The encoded protein is CASRGTGSYGYTF.

V usage is TRBV20-1 and J usage is TRBJ2-7, with no clear D. Trimming cost V 5 bases and J 6 bases, with 8 bases left between them. This CDR3 is 10 amino acids long. CDR1 and CDR2 (germline): DFQATT, SNEGSKA (reference sequence). In DNA form, the CDR3 reads TGCAGTGCTCCCAAGACCGAGCAGTACTTC. Translating gives CSAPKTEQYF.

The genes are TRBV20-1 and TRBJ1-1; maybe TRBD1 (6 bases). Germline CDR1 is DFQATT and CDR2 is SNEGSKA (reference sequence). CDR3 length equals 14 residues. Trimming shortened V by 6 bases and J by 1 base, and 15 bases separated the two germline ends. The CDR3 sequence is CSALPGHTNTEAFF. The CDR3, as DNA: TGCAGTGCACTCCCGGGACACACGAACACTGAAGCTTTCTTT.

The chain links TRBV7-2 to TRBJ2-7, with 10 bases aligning to TRBD1. V trimming: 0 bases; J trimming: 2 bases; junction bases outside the gene matches: 4. The CDR3 sequence is 16 residues long. CDR1 is SGHTA, CDR2 FQGNSA, per germline. The CDR3 DNA follows: TGTGCCAGCAGCTTAGCTGATGGGACAGGGGCCTACGAGCAGTACTTC. Protein sequence: CASSLADGTGAYEQYF. Full variable domain (rest looked up from reference TRBV7-2 and TRBJ2-7): GAGVSQSPSNKVTEKGKDVELRCDPISGHTALYWYRQSLGQGLEFLIYFQGNSAPDKSGLPSDRFSAERTGGSVSTLTIQRTQQEDSAVYLCASSLADGTGAYEQYFGPGTRLTVT.

V gene TRBV7-2 combines with J gene TRBJ2-1; the D gene is possibly TRBD2 (5 bases). Trimming took off 9 bases at V and 0 bases at J, with 15 bases between the two ends. Germline CDR1 reads SGHTA; CDR2 reads FQGNSA. CDR3 length: 15 amino acids. CDR3: CASLLGRSSYNEQFF. The CDR3, as DNA: TGTGCCAGTCTACTAGGGAGAAGCTCCTACAATGAGCAGTTCTTC. The entire variable domain, with the rest obtained from reference TRBV7-2 and TRBJ2-1, is as follows: GAGVSQSPSNKVTEKGKDVELRCDPISGHTALYWYRQSLGQGLEFLIYFQGNSAPDKSGLPSDRFSAERTGGSVSTLTIQRTQQEDSAVYLCASLLGRSSYNEQFFGPGTRLTVL.

This clonotype was counted a few times. This chain joins TRBV7-9 and TRBJ2-5; perhaps TRBD2 as D (6 bases). The V and J ends lost 5 bases and 5 bases respectively, with 15 bases between them. CDR1 is SEHNR and CDR2 is FQNEAQ in the germline V gene (reference sequence). The CDR3 sequence is 14 residues long. The CDR3 loop reads CASSLRDFGETQYF. The CDR3 nucleotides are TGTGCCAGCAGCCTCCGGGACTTCGGGGAGACCCAGTACTTC.

The genes are TRBV6-5 and TRBJ1-1; no firm D call. The V end was cut by 7 bases, the J end by 0 bases, with 6 bases between. The CDR3 extends over 12 amino acids. Germline V gives CDR1 MNHEY, CDR2 SVGAGI. The CDR3 reads CASKTVNTEAFF. For the CDR3, the DNA is TGTGCCAGCAAGACGGTGAACACTGAAGCTTTCTTT.

This clonotype was counted many times. V usage is TRBV7-3 and J usage is TRBJ2-1; TRBD1 is a possible D gene (6 bases). The ends were cut back, 5 bases at V and 9 bases at J, with 20 bases in the middle. This CDR3 spans 15 amino acids. The germline CDR1 and CDR2 sequences are SGHTA and FQGTGA. CDR3 DNA: TGTGCCAGCAGCCAGGTGGACAGAACCCTGGGTGAGCAGTTCTTC. Translation: CASSQVDRTLGEQFF.

This clonotype occurred a few times. The chain is built from TRBV24-1 and TRBJ2-1, with D possibly TRBD2 on 6 matching bases. V lost 5 bases and J lost 6, with 13 bases in between. The CDR3 is made up of 14 amino acids. In germline, CDR1 is KGHDR, CDR2 SFDVKD. This CDR3 is CATSGTGVINEQFF. The CDR3 DNA is TGTGCCACCAGTGGAACGGGAGTTATCAATGAGCAGTTCTTC.